Below are 25 T cell receptor beta chains sequenced from a single sample in a study of T-cell reconstitution after alpha-beta-depleted transplantation in children. During its preparation, the TCRbeta library received unique molecular identifiers. Each CDR3 protein gets one entry after TCRdb re-called the PCR reads with MiXCR. The table includes over 150,000 distinct CDR3 sequences, under 8.5% detected once. The sequencing here drew on PBMCs, taken before TCRalphabeta/CD19-depleted stem cell transplant. These receptors all stem from a boy aged 2 to 9 with acute lymphoblastic leukemia, due to receive a stem cell transplant.

This clonotype was seen repeatedly, ten times or more. The rearrangement uses TRBV6-5 and TRBJ2-2; D perhaps matches TRBD2 (6 bases). Germline-derived CDR1 and CDR2 are MNHEY and SVGAGI. Trimming left V 6 bases short and J 6 bases short, with 11 bases between. The CDR3 sequence is 13 residues long. Written as DNA, the CDR3 is TGTGCCAGCAGATGGAGGGTCCCCGGGGAGCTGTTTTTT. Its protein is CASRWRVPGELFF.

This clonotype came up a few times. V usage is TRBV10-3 and J usage is TRBJ2-7; D might be TRBD1 or TRBD2, each matching 5 bases. CDR3 size: 14 residues. Germline loops: CDR1 ENHRY, CDR2 SYGVKD. Trimming shortened V by 7 bases and J by 3 bases, and 16 bases separated the two germline ends. CDR3: CAITGDGRGYEQYF. DNA for the CDR3: TGTGCCATCACCGGGGACGGAAGAGGCTACGAGCAGTACTTC.

In this sample, this clonotype turned up many times. The chain recombines TRBV29-1 with TRBJ2-5, with 13 bases lining up with TRBD2. The CDR3 has 16 amino acids. The germline V gene has CDR1 SQVTM and CDR2 ANQGSEA. V dropped 6 bases and J dropped 4; count of bases not matched to a gene: 11. The CDR3 coding sequence is TGCAGCGTCCATTTAACTAGCGGGGGGGCTCGAGAGACCCAGTACTTC. Translating gives CSVHLTSGGARETQYF.

This clonotype came up many times. The chain recombines TRBV28 with TRBJ2-7; no definite D call. This CDR3 is 12 amino acids long. Germline V gene data show CDR1 as MDHEN and CDR2 as SYDVKM. Trimming cost V 6 bases and J 4 bases, with 10 bases left between them. The CDR3 sequence is CASRYDLYEQYF. The CDR3 coding sequence is TGTGCCAGCAGGTACGATTTGTACGAGCAGTACTTC.

The chain employs TRBV11-3 and TRBJ2-3; D is uncertain. Germline V CDR1 and CDR2: SGHNT, YENEEA. The V and J ends lost 5 bases and 6 bases respectively, with 9 bases between them. CDR3 length: 12 residues. The DNA for the CDR3 is TGTGCCAGCAGCCAACTTTACGATACGCAGTATTTT. Residues: CASSQLYDTQYF.

This clonotype was seen repeatedly, ten times or more. The chain combines TRBV7-2 with TRBJ2-7; 13 bases are a match to TRBD2. CDR3 size: 15 residues. Trimming at V came to 0 bases and at J to 6 bases, leaving 2 bases not matched to a gene. Germline V lookup: CDR1 SGHTA, CDR2 FQGNSA. CDR3 DNA: TGTGCCAGCAGCTTAGCCGGGACTAGCGGGACCGAGCAGTACTTC. Translation: CASSLAGTSGTEQYF.

As to this clonotype: Here the CDR3 omits its conserved ending phenylalanine or tryptophan, so a read error is the likely source. The chain carries TRBV29-1 and TRBJ1-1; perhaps TRBD1 as D (6 bases). The V and J ends lost 7 bases and 6 bases respectively, with 15 bases between them. Germline CDR1 reads SQVTM; CDR2 reads ANQGSEA. The CDR3 sequence is 12 residues long. Written as DNA, the CDR3 is TGCAGCGCTGCCGACAGGAATGCTGAAGCTTTCTGT. This encodes CSAADRNAEAFC.

This clonotype occurred many times. This chain uses TRBV6-6 with TRBJ2-7; perhaps TRBD1 as D (6 bases). V was clipped by 6 bases and J by 7 bases, with 10 bases between them. The CDR3 length is 11 residues. Looked up from germline, CDR1 is MNHNY and CDR2 is SVGAGI (reference sequence). The CDR3 sequence is CASREQGEQYF. The DNA of the CDR3 is TGTGCCAGCAGAGAACAGGGAGAGCAGTACTTC.

This clonotype came up many times. The chain employs TRBV12-3 or TRBV12-4 and TRBJ1-2; D call uncertain. The V end lost 2 bases, the J end lost 3 bases, and 16 bases lay between the germline ends. CDR3 length: 16 amino acids. For the CDR3, the DNA is TGTGCCAGCAGTTTAACCCACGGGTCCACGGACTATGGCTACACCTTC. It translates to CASSLTHGSTDYGYTF.

V gene TRBV7-9 combines with J gene TRBJ2-7, with 8 nucleotides matching TRBD2. The CDR3 sequence is 13 residues long. Germline V gene lookup returns CDR1 SEHNR and CDR2 FQNEAQ (reference sequence). V was pared by 8 bases and J by 7 bases, with 10 bases of the junction left unmatched. Here the CDR3 reads CASGPGGAGEQYF. The CDR3 DNA reads as TGTGCCAGCGGCCCCGGGGGGGCCGGGGAGCAGTACTTC.

At least ten counts were recorded for this clonotype. CDR3 loop: CASSPQGEYEQYF. CDR3 DNA sequence: TGTGCCAGCAGCCCACAGGGGGAATACGAGCAGTACTTC. The chain carries TRBV7-2 and TRBJ2-7; the match to TRBD1 covers 8 bases. J lost 4 bases, V lost 5 bases, and 4 bases had no gene match. The CDR3 length is 13 residues. Germline loops: CDR1 SGHTA, CDR2 FQGNSA.

This clonotype came up many times. The chain employs TRBV10-3 and TRBJ2-7, with D tentatively TRBD1 (5 bases). CDR3 size: 13 residues. Trimming shortened V by 6 bases and J by 1 base, and 10 bases separated the two germline ends. CDR1 is ENHRY and CDR2 is SYGVKD in the germline V gene. CDR3 amino acids: CAISPQASYEQYF. CDR3 sequence (DNA): TGTGCCATCAGCCCACAGGCTTCCTACGAGCAGTACTTC.

This clonotype showed up just a few times. The CDR3 sequence: CASSFGDFYGYTF. DNA for the CDR3: TGTGCCAGCAGTTTCGGGGATTTCTATGGCTACACCTTC. V is TRBV27 and J is TRBJ1-2, with D unclear. Per the germline V gene, CDR1 is MNHEY and CDR2 is SMNVEV (reference sequence). The CDR3 length is 13 residues. Trimming removed 3 bases at V and 4 bases at J, with 9 bases between.

This clonotype appeared many times. The chain recombines TRBV5-1 with TRBJ2-3; D is possibly TRBD1 (5 bases). Germline CDR1 reads SGHRS; CDR2 reads YFSETQ. CDR3 size: 16 residues. Trimming stripped 4 bases from V and 2 bases from J, with 17 bases between. CDR3 region: CASSPPGISDTDTQYF. In DNA, the CDR3 is TGCGCCAGCAGCCCACCAGGGATTTCAGACACAGATACGCAGTATTTT.

This clonotype was counted ten times or more. The chain is built from TRBV5-6 and TRBJ2-3; D is ambiguous. Germline lookup yields CDR1 SGHDT and CDR2 YYEEEE. CDR3 size: 12 residues. The germline V and J ends were trimmed by 4 bases and 7 bases, with 10 bases remaining between them. CDR3 amino acids: CASSLGGNTQYF. In DNA, the CDR3 is TGTGCCAGCAGCCTGGGTGGGAATACGCAGTATTTT.

This clonotype was counted many times. This chain links TRBV20-1 with TRBJ1-5; no definite D call. Germline V lookup: CDR1 DFQATT, CDR2 SNEGSKA (reference sequence). This CDR3 comprises 16 residues. V was clipped by 5 bases and J by 0 bases, with 17 bases between them. CDR3 sequence: CSAHSVTRTSNQPQHF. The CDR3 DNA sequence: TGCAGTGCTCATTCGGTGACACGAACTAGCAATCAGCCCCAGCATTTT.

The sample holds a few counts of this clonotype. V gene TRBV12-3 or TRBV12-4 combines with J gene TRBJ2-3; 9 nucleotides line up with TRBD1. This CDR3 spans 17 amino acids. The trim removed 4 bases at V and 3 bases at J, leaving 11 bases unmatched. The CDR3 sequence: CASSSAIMGQGTDTQYF. The DNA of the CDR3 is TGTGCCAGCAGTTCCGCGATTATGGGACAGGGAACAGATACGCAGTATTTT.

A note on this clonotype: One end of the junction fails to match germline, which may point to a read error. The chain couples TRBV20-1 to TRBJ2-7, with D possibly matching TRBD2 (5 bases). This CDR3 comprises 15 residues. Looked up from germline, CDR1 is DFQATT and CDR2 is SNEGSKA (reference sequence). CDR3 nucleotides: TGCTGTGCTAGAGAATCTGGCGGGTGGGTTCACGAGCAGTACTTC. It specifies CCARESGGWVHEQYF.

This clonotype was detected many times. This chain connects TRBV9 to TRBJ2-7; 10 positions agree with TRBD2. Per the germline V gene, CDR1 is SGDLS and CDR2 is YYNGEE. Trimming took 0 bases from V and 1 from J; bases not matched to a gene: 4. The CDR3 spans 16 residues. This CDR3 is CASSVGLAGDSYEQYF. CDR3 in DNA: TGTGCCAGCAGCGTAGGGCTAGCGGGGGATTCCTACGAGCAGTACTTC.

This clonotype was counted at least ten times. The chain links TRBV29-1 to TRBJ2-7; possible D gene TRBD2, 6 bases. The CDR3 sequence is 15 residues long. With 4 bases removed from V and 4 bases from J, the gap between germline ends came to 20 bases. Germline CDR1 and CDR2: SQVTM and ANQGSEA. The CDR3 coding sequence is TGCAGCGTTGCCTTAAGCCCCTCAGGGACTTACGAGCAGTACTTC. Its protein product is CSVALSPSGTYEQYF.

This clonotype was observed a handful of times. This chain joins TRBV12-3 or TRBV12-4 and TRBJ1-6; possibly TRBD1 for D (6 bases). Trimming left V 9 bases short and J 10 bases short, with 16 bases between. CDR3 size: 13 residues. As DNA, the CDR3 is TGTGCCAGTAGGGACACCACTTCGTCACCCCTCCACTTT. This gives the protein CASRDTTSSPLHF.

This clonotype came up many times. The chain couples TRBV5-1 to TRBJ2-3; D is ambiguous. The CDR3 is 14 amino acids. CDR1 and CDR2 from the germline V gene are SGHRS and YFSETQ. The V and J ends lost 2 bases and 2 bases respectively, with 9 bases between them. The CDR3 sequence: CASSFWVDTDTQYF. DNA of the CDR3: TGCGCCAGCAGCTTTTGGGTAGACACAGATACGCAGTATTTT.

This clonotype was seen many times. The chain employs TRBV5-1 and TRBJ2-7; 9 bases fit TRBD1. Germline CDR1 reads SGHRS; CDR2 reads YFSETQ. The V and J ends lost 3 bases and 3 bases, in that order; junction bases with no gene match: 16. This CDR3 has 18 amino acids. This CDR3 reads CASSSILAPGQGHYEQYF. CDR3 DNA sequence: TGCGCCAGCAGCTCAATTTTAGCCCCGGGACAGGGCCACTACGAGCAGTACTTC.

This clonotype was observed a handful of times. This sequence joins TRBV20-1 and TRBJ2-1; no clear D. Germline V gives CDR1 DFQATT, CDR2 SNEGSKA (reference sequence). CDR3 length: 14 amino acids. The V end was cut by 0 bases, the J end by 3 bases, with 9 bases between. The chain's CDR3 is CSARDARIYNEQFF. CDR3 in DNA: TGCAGTGCTAGAGATGCCAGAATCTACAATGAGCAGTTCTTC.

This clonotype has a count of ten or more. The V and J genes are TRBV12-3 or TRBV12-4 and TRBJ2-1; D unclear. V gave up 2 bases and J gave up 5 bases, with 7 bases separating them. This CDR3 comprises 13 residues. CDR3 region: CASSLKVNNEQFF. Here the CDR3 DNA reads TGTGCCAGCAGTTTAAAGGTTAACAATGAGCAGTTCTTC.